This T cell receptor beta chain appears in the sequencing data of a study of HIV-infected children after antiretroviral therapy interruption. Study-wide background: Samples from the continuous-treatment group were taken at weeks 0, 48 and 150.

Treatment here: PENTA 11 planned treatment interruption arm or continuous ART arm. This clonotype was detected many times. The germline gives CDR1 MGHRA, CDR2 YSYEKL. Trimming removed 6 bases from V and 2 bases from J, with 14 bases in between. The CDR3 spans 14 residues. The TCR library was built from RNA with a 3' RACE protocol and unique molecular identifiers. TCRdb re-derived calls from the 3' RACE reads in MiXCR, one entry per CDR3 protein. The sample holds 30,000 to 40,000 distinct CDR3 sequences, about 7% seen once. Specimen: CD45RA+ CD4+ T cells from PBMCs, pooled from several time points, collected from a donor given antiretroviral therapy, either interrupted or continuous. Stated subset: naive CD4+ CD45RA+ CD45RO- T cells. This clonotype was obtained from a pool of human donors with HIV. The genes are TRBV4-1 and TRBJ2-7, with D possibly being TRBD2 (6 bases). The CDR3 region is CASRRTITTYEQYF. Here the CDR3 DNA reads TGCGCCAGCAGGCGGACTATAACGACCTACGAGCAGTACTTC.